This record concerns one T cell receptor (beta chain) sequence. This specimen comes from a study of neoadjuvant anti-PD-1 for oral cavity cancer. Turning to the study itself: Nivolumab at 3 mg/kg was mostly given biweekly, three to four doses, pre-surgery.

Only in-frame clones appear in the TCRdb table, and some are missing; sequencing was by immunoSEQ multiplex PCR. This table holds 11,000 to 15,000 clones, about two thirds found once. The sequence was collected from a person between 35 and 79 years old with oral cavity squamous cell carcinoma. The sequenced sample was PBMCs, obtained before nivolumab (anti-PD-1) treatment.

Here the CDR3 reads CASSWAGGTEAFF. Here the CDR3 DNA reads TGTGCCAGCAGCTGGGCAGGGGGAACTGAAGCTTTCTTT. The chain links TRBV5-6 to TRBJ1-1; 7 nucleotides match TRBD1. Germline trimming cut 3 bases from V and 5 bases from J; bases unmatched to any gene: 4. CDR3 length equals 13 residues. Germline lookup yields CDR1 SGHDT and CDR2 YYEEEE. The variable domain in full, with the rest retrieved from reference TRBV5-6 and TRBJ1-1, is DAGVTQSPTHLIKTRGQQVTLRCSPKSGHDTVSWYQQALGQGPQFIFQYYEEEERQRGNFPDRFSGHQFPNYSSELNVNALLLGDSALYLCASSWAGGTEAFFGQGTRLTVV.